This T cell receptor beta chain was identified during a study of T cells after yellow fever vaccination. The overall study: Libraries from low-cell-number fractions were prepared with the SMART-Seq v4 Ultra Low Input RNA kit.

Regarding this clonotype: Its antigen remains unknown.

Points from the study as a whole: Reappearance after the booster was observed for most primary-vaccination clones (about 96% CD4, over 70% CD8). Abundant bulk-population clonotypes could contaminate the FACS-sorted repertoires.

Germline V lookup: CDR1 MNHEY, CDR2 SVGAGI. This CDR3 has 12 amino acids. V lost 9 bases, J lost 3 bases, and 4 bases stayed unmatched. Universal primer sites and UMIs were introduced during 5'RACE template-switching synthesis of TCR cDNA. TCRdb itself ran the 5' RACE reads through MiXCR, one entry per CDR3 protein. The table lists about 220,000 distinct CDR3 sequences, roughly 3.3% of them singletons. Sequences were derived from CD4+ T cells sorted from PBMCs, sampled 10 days after the yellow fever booster vaccination. The TCR sequence derives from a man between 18 and 29 years old who received the YFV17D yellow fever vaccine. V and J are TRBV6-5 and TRBJ1-2; 7 bases map to TRBD1. CDR3 sequence: CASRTGDYGYTF. In DNA form, the CDR3 reads TGTGCCAGTAGGACAGGCGACTATGGCTACACCTTC.